The 14 T cell receptor beta chains below all came from one sample that was sequenced in a study of cytomegalovirus exposure and HLA in healthy donors. A multiplex PCR was run with 60 Vbeta primers and 13 Jbeta primers. The table came from immunoSEQ multiplex PCR; TCRdb's copy has only in-frame clones and leaves some out. The sample carries more than 80,000 clones, about 84% recorded once. Sequencing was done on a sample of PBMCs. The receptors originated from a girl between 2 and 10 years old in good health and CMV-seropositive.

The chain joins TRBV6-5 to TRBJ1-5; D is perhaps TRBD1 (6 bases). Looked up from germline, CDR1 is MNHEY and CDR2 is SVGAGI. The CDR3 has 15 amino acids. The V end was cut by 6 bases, the J end by 6 bases, with 18 bases between. CDR3 sequence: CASRPTDRLGQPQHF. CDR3 nucleotides: TGTGCCAGCAGGCCCACAGACAGGCTGGGTCAGCCCCAGCATTTT.

The chain joins TRBV23-1 to TRBJ1-5, with D tentatively TRBD1 (6 bases). TRBV23-1 is labeled an ORF, and its function is uncertain. This CDR3 has 17 residues. Trimming shortened V by 2 bases and J by 6 bases, and 20 bases separated the two germline ends. CDR3 coding DNA: TGCGCCAGCAGTCAAGGCGGACAGCGACAGTACGGTCAGCCCCAGCATTTT. As protein: CASSQGGQRQYGQPQHF.

This rearrangement joins TRBV21-1 to TRBJ1-5; the table's D call, TRBD1, was not checked against the DNA. TRBV21-1 is labeled a pseudogene. CDR3 size: 17 residues. The CDR3 nucleotides are TGTGCCAGCAGCTTGACAGGGGCCCTTTATAGCAATCAGCCCCAGCATTTT. It translates to CASSLTGALYSNQPQHF.

This clone was seen more than once but under ten times. The V call is TRBV28, the J call TRBJ2-1; unclear D gene. Germline V gene sequence: CDR1 MDHEN, CDR2 SYDVKM. V was pared by 3 bases and J by 8 bases, with 8 bases between. This CDR3 has 12 residues. For the CDR3, the DNA is TGTGCCAGCAGTTTCTCTTCCTATGAGCAGTTCTTC. This translates into CASSFSSYEQFF.

V and J are TRBV13 and TRBJ2-1; 9 nucleotides agree with TRBD2. The germline V gene encodes CDR1 PRHDT and CDR2 FYEKMQ (reference sequence). J was trimmed by 9 bases and V by 5 bases; bases with no gene match: 14. The CDR3 consists of 16 residues. The CDR3 DNA reads as TGTGCCAGCAGCCTCGGGATAGCGGGAGTATACGGTGAGCAGTTCTTC. This sequence encodes CASSLGIAGVYGEQFF.

This clone showed up just a few times. The chain carries TRBV6-1 and TRBJ2-5; 10 positions agree with TRBD1. The CDR3 has 13 amino acids. Germline trimming cut 4 bases from V and 8 bases from J; bases unmatched to any gene: 4. CDR1 MNHNS and CDR2 SASEGT come from the germline V gene. The CDR3 protein is CASSGQGAITQYF. CDR3 bases: TGTGCCAGCAGTGGACAGGGGGCCATTACCCAGTACTTC.

The chain recombines TRBV29-1 with TRBJ2-5; possibly TRBD1 for D (5 bases). Germline V CDR1 and CDR2: SQVTM, ANQGSEA. Trimming removed 2 bases at V and 2 bases at J, with 9 bases between. The CDR3 is made up of 13 amino acids. CDR3 DNA sequence: TGCAGCGTTGAAAGGGGCTATCAAGAGACCCAGTACTTC. Its protein is CSVERGYQETQYF.

The chain joins TRBV28 to TRBJ1-5; D might be TRBD1 (5 bases). CDR1 is MDHEN, CDR2 SYDVKM, per germline. V dropped 2 bases and J dropped 2 bases, with 19 bases sitting between them. This CDR3 contains 18 residues. The CDR3 DNA follows: TGTGCCAGCAGTTTAGCGGCGGGGGACCGGGTGGGCAATCAGCCCCAGCATTTT. It encodes CASSLAAGDRVGNQPQHF.

V gene TRBV7-9 combines with J gene TRBJ2-7, with TRBD2 as a possible D gene (7 bases). V was shortened by 3 bases and J by 6 bases, with 15 bases between the two germline ends. This CDR3 contains 14 residues. Germline loops: CDR1 SEHNR, CDR2 FQNEAQ (reference sequence). CDR3 sequence (DNA): TGTGCCAGCAGCTTCCACAGGGAGGGGCCCGAGCAGTACTTC. Translation gives CASSFHREGPEQYF. The entire variable domain, with the rest obtained from reference TRBV7-9 and TRBJ2-7, is as follows: DTGVSQNPRHKITKRGQNVTFRCDPISEHNRLYWYRQTLGQGPEFLTYFQNEAQLEKSRLLSDRFSAERPKGSFSTLEIQRTEQGDSAMYLCASSFHREGPEQYFGPGTRLTVT.

The count of this clone is one. The chain uses TRBV28 and TRBJ1-2; weak D call: TRBD1 (6 bases). Trimming left V 9 bases short and J 5 bases short, with 22 bases between. Per germline, CDR1 MDHEN and CDR2 SYDVKM. The CDR3 contains 15 residues. In nucleotides, the CDR3 is TGTGCCAGGAGCCCTCAAACCCGGGACACTTATGGCTACACCTTC. Its translation is CARSPQTRDTYGYTF.

In this sample, this clone turned up once. The chain has TRBV7-2 and TRBJ2-3; tentative D call: TRBD1 (7 bases). V lost 7 bases and J 6 bases, leaving 11 bases between the germline ends. Germline CDR1 and CDR2: SGHTA and FQGNSA. The CDR3 consists of 12 residues. The CDR3 loop reads CASTSGGDTQYF. The DNA for the CDR3 is TGTGCCAGCACCTCAGGGGGGGATACGCAGTATTTT.

This clone was counted a single time. The genes are TRBV28 and TRBJ2-7; D is possibly TRBD1 (6 bases). Between the trimmed V and J ends, which lost 5 bases and 12 bases, there was a span of 17 bases. The V gene's germline CDR1 is MDHEN and CDR2 SYDVKM. The CDR3 is 12 amino acids. The CDR3 loop reads CASSTRGRWVYF. The CDR3 DNA follows: TGTGCCAGCAGTACCAGGGGTCGGTGGGTGTACTTC.

This clone was found a few times. The V and J genes are TRBV4-1 and TRBJ2-7, with TRBD1 identical over 7 bases. Germline-derived CDR1 and CDR2 are MGHRA and YSYEKL. The CDR3 loop spans 15 amino acids. The J segment lost 3 bases and the V segment lost 0 bases, leaving 5 bases of the junction unmatched. The CDR3 sequence is CASSQDDGTVYEQYF. The CDR3 nucleotides are TGCGCCAGCAGCCAAGACGACGGGACAGTCTACGAGCAGTACTTC.

The chain couples TRBV6-6 to TRBJ1-1; 7 bases fit TRBD1. There are 14 residues in the CDR3. Germline CDR1 is MNHNY and CDR2 is SVGAGI (reference sequence). The J segment lost 0 bases and the V segment lost 6 bases, leaving 4 bases of the junction unmatched. CDR3 sequence: CASRGQLMNTEAFF. CDR3 sequence (DNA): TGTGCCAGCAGGGGACAGCTAATGAACACTGAAGCTTTCTTT.